These 14 T cell receptor beta chains were sequenced from one sample in a study of T-cell memory formation after mild COVID-19. MiXCR was run by TCRdb on the 5' RACE reads, yielding one entry per CDR3 protein. The data show roughly 100,000 distinct CDR3 sequences, about 16% seen once. Sequencing was carried out using PBMCs or a T cell subset sorted from them (not recorded which). Every receptor here comes from a man aged 18-30 years who had mild COVID-19 (a few samples of this study predate the infection). Cell type and time point are not known.

The V call is TRBV29-1, the J call TRBJ1-2; D is ambiguous. Germline V gene lookup returns CDR1 SQVTM and CDR2 ANQGSEA. The CDR3 is made up of 12 amino acids. Trimming shortened V by 3 bases and J by 1 base, and 6 bases separated the two germline ends. CDR3 DNA sequence: TGCAGCGTTGAGGACGGTAACTATGGCTACACCTTC. Translation gives CSVEDGNYGYTF.

A few counts support this clonotype. The V call is TRBV10-3, the J call TRBJ2-3; TRBD1 might be the D (5 bases). This CDR3 region has 16 residues. Germline CDR1 reads ENHRY; CDR2 reads SYGVKD. The ends were cut back, 6 bases at V and 6 bases at J, with 22 bases in the middle. The CDR3 sequence: CAIRATTAATTDTQYF. The DNA of the CDR3 is TGTGCCATCAGGGCTACGACAGCCGCTACTACTGATACGCAGTATTTT.

This clonotype was found a few times. The rearrangement links TRBV3-1 to TRBJ2-1; 7 bases line up with TRBD2. The CDR3 runs to 15 residues. V shed 4 bases, J shed 8 bases, and the junction held 11 bases outside the gene matches. Germline V gene data show CDR1 as LGHDT and CDR2 as YNNKEL (reference sequence). The CDR3 DNA reads as TGTGCCAGCAGCCTTCTGGCTAGACTAGCCCATGAGCAGTTCTTC. Its translation: CASSLLARLAHEQFF.

The CDR3 here is CASSQEDFTEAFF. DNA for the CDR3: TGCGCCAGCAGCCAAGAAGATTTCACTGAAGCTTTCTTT. The chain employs TRBV4-3 and TRBJ1-1; D is ambiguous. The germline V and J ends were trimmed by 0 bases and 4 bases, with 6 bases remaining between them. Per germline, CDR1 LGHNA and CDR2 YSLEER. CDR3 length equals 13 residues.

The gene calls are TRBV5-6 and TRBJ1-1; 7 bases line up with TRBD1. V lost 0 bases to trimming and J lost 4 bases; unmatched junction nucleotides: 9. The CDR3 covers 16 residues. Germline V gene lookup returns CDR1 SGHDT and CDR2 YYEEEE. The CDR3 DNA follows: TGTGCCAGCAGCTTGGAGGTGACAGGGAGGTTCACTGAAGCTTTCTTT. Translating gives CASSLEVTGRFTEAFF.

The CDR3 DNA follows: TGCAGCGCCCTGGAGCAGGGGAGCTACGAGCAGTACGTC. Encoded protein: CSALEQGSYEQYV. The V and J genes are TRBV29-1 and TRBJ2-7; possibly TRBD1 for D (6 bases). The CDR3 loop spans 13 amino acids. V was trimmed by 7 bases and J by 3 bases, leaving 16 bases between them. Looked up from germline, CDR1 is SQVTM and CDR2 is ANQGSEA.

This clonotype appeared a few times. The chain recombines TRBV25-1 with TRBJ1-1; unclear D gene. V was cut by 6 bases and J by 6 bases, with 11 bases left in between. Germline CDR1 and CDR2: MGHDK and SYGVNS. CDR3 length: 12 residues. CDR3 sequence: CASRDPGSEAFF. The CDR3 DNA follows: TGTGCCAGCAGAGACCCGGGTTCTGAAGCTTTCTTT. The variable domain in full, completed from reference TRBV25-1 and TRBJ1-1, reads EADIYQTPRYLVIGTGKKITLECSQTMGHDKMYWYQQDPGMELHLIHYSYGVNSTEKGDLSSESTVSRIRTEHFPLTLESARPSHTSQYLCASRDPGSEAFFGQGTRLTVV.

The chain employs TRBV18 and TRBJ1-2; 11 bases are a match to TRBD1. CDR1 and CDR2 from the germline V gene are KGHSH and LQKENI. This CDR3 has 16 amino acids. Trimming cost V 4 bases and J 4 bases; bases outside gene matches: 8. The chain's CDR3 is CASSLTWTGGLYGYTF. The CDR3 bases are TGTGCCAGCTCACTCACTTGGACAGGGGGCCTCTATGGCTACACCTTC. Filled out from reference TRBV18 and TRBJ1-2, the complete variable domain reads NAGVMQNPRHLVRRRGQEARLRCSPMKGHSHVYWYRQLPEEGLKFMVYLQKENIIDESGMPKERFSAEFPKEGPSILRIQQVVRGDSAAYFCASSLTWTGGLYGYTFGSGTRLTVV.

The table lists this clonotype with a few counts. V is TRBV19 and J is TRBJ2-3; 8 nucleotides agree with TRBD1. Trimming removed 4 bases from V and 2 bases from J; junction bases left unmatched: 8. This CDR3 region has 16 residues. Per the germline V gene, CDR1 is LNHDA and CDR2 is SQIVND (reference sequence). CDR3 residues: CASSKGWTGITDTQYF. In DNA form, the CDR3 reads TGTGCCAGTAGTAAAGGGTGGACAGGGATCACAGATACGCAGTATTTT.

This clonotype was seen a few times. CDR3 bases: TGTGCCATCAGTGTGGACAGGGGTTACGAGCAGTACTTC. It yields the protein CAISVDRGYEQYF. This chain links TRBV10-3 with TRBJ2-7; TRBD1 matches at 9 bases. Germline V CDR1 and CDR2: ENHRY, SYGVKD. The CDR3 has 13 residues. V lost 4 bases, J lost 4 bases, and 2 bases stayed unmatched.

The chain recombines TRBV12-3 or TRBV12-4 with TRBJ2-5, with D perhaps matching TRBD2 (5 bases). V was pared by 5 bases and J by 5 bases, with 18 bases between. This CDR3 has 15 amino acids. CDR3 loop: CASSEQQFGGETQYF. The CDR3 DNA reads as TGTGCCAGCAGTGAACAACAGTTTGGCGGGGAGACCCAGTACTTC.

The chain uses TRBV6-6 and TRBJ1-2; D remains ambiguous. V shed 5 bases and J shed 0 bases, with 13 bases lying between them. Germline V gene data show CDR1 as MNHNY and CDR2 as SVGAGI (reference sequence). This CDR3 spans 15 amino acids. The CDR3 region is CASSDRVRTNYGYTF. The CDR3 bases are TGTGCCAGCAGTGATAGGGTTCGGACTAACTATGGCTACACCTTC.

This clonotype came up many times. The genes are TRBV5-1 and TRBJ2-1; D might be TRBD2 (7 bases). The CDR3 runs 15 residues. Trimming stripped 1 base from V and 2 bases from J, with 10 bases between. The germline V gene has CDR1 SGHRS and CDR2 YFSETQ. In nucleotides, the CDR3 is TGCGCCAGCAGCTTGACGGGGGGCCCCTACAATGAGCAGTTCTTC. Encoded protein: CASSLTGGPYNEQFF.

The CDR3 region is CASSHVRELINTEAFF. The CDR3 region has the DNA TGCGCCAGCAGCCACGTCCGTGAGTTGATTAACACTGAAGCTTTCTTT. This rearrangement joins TRBV4-3 to TRBJ1-1; D is unresolved. From germline, CDR1 is LGHNA and CDR2 YSLEER. CDR3 length equals 16 residues. With 3 bases removed from V and 2 bases from J, the gap between germline ends came to 16 bases.